Reported below is one T cell receptor (beta chain). Its antigen is as yet unknown. Per the germline V gene, CDR1 is SGHRS and CDR2 is YFSETQ. Trimming removed 0 bases at V and 8 bases at J, with 15 bases between. The CDR3 is 15 amino acids. This sample was included in a study of siplizumab effects on memory and regulatory T cells. Findings of the study overall: Naive T cells seemed more diverse than memory cells; they also seemed major alloresponse contributors. Suppressive function of proliferating Tregs from siplizumab cultures was not confirmed. Naive-or-memory phenotypes were unassignable for roughly 80-96% of proliferating CD4+ or CD8+ clones.

For every sample, about 10^5 TCR templates were assayed. Data came from immunoSEQ multiplex PCR; TCRdb stores just in-frame clones and leaves some out. In the table there are approximately 100,000 clones, nearly 95% of which are singletons. Sequencing was performed on Tregs sorted from blood. This receptor was taken from a human donor in good health. The rearrangement links TRBV5-1 to TRBJ2-1; D is possibly TRBD2 (6 bases). The CDR3 here is CASSLDGRVEDEQFF. The CDR3 DNA sequence: TGCGCCAGCAGCTTGGACGGGAGAGTCGAAGATGAGCAGTTCTTC.